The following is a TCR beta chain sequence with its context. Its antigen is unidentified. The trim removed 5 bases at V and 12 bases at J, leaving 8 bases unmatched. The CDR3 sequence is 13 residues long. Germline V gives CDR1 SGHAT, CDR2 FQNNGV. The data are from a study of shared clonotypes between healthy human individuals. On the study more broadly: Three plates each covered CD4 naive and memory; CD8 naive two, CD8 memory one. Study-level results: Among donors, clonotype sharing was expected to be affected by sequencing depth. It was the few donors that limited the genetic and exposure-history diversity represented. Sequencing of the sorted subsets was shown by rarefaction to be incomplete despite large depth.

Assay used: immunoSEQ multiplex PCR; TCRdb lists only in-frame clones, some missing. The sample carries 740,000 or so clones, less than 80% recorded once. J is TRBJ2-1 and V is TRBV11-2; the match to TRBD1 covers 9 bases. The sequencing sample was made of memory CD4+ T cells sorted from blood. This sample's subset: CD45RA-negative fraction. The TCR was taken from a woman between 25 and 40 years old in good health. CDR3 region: CASSLLTGGGQFF. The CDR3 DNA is TGTGCCAGCAGCCTACTAACAGGGGGCGGGCAGTTCTTC. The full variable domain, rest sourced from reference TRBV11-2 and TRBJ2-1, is EAGVAQSPRYKIIEKRQSVAFWCNPISGHATLYWYQQILGQGPKLLIQFQNNGVVDDSQLPKDRFSAERLKGVDSTLKIQPAKLEDSAVYLCASSLLTGGGQFFGPGTRLTVL.